The 22 T cell receptor beta chains given below trace back to one sample, sequenced in a study of blood T cell repertoires in COVID-19. The method was immunoSEQ multiplex PCR; TCRdb's version includes in-frame clones alone and lacks a portion of them. This table holds some 200,000 clones, 76% found once. Sequenced sample: peripheral blood. The receptors were gathered from a woman aged 50 to 65 with active or convalescent COVID-19.

The rearrangement joins TRBV28 to TRBJ2-1, with 12 bases identical to TRBD2. CDR3 length: 15 residues. Germline CDR1 reads MDHEN; CDR2 reads SYDVKM. V was clipped by 2 bases and J by 6 bases; unmatched bases: 2. CDR3 sequence reads: CASSLPSGRANEQFF. DNA of the CDR3: TGTGCCAGCAGTTTACCTAGCGGGAGGGCCAATGAGCAGTTCTTC.

The V gene is TRBV5-1, the J gene TRBJ2-3; 10 bases map to TRBD1. Germline lookup yields CDR1 SGHRS and CDR2 YFSETQ. CDR3 length: 17 residues. The V segment lost 0 bases and the J segment 11 bases; nucleotides outside the gene matches: 15. CDR3 coding DNA: TGCGCCAGCAGCTTGGGAACTTTCCGGGACAGGGGCGAGAAGCAGTATTTT. Translation: CASSLGTFRDRGEKQYF.

V usage is TRBV7-2 and J usage is TRBJ1-6; D gene ambiguous. Trimming removed 1 base from V and 7 bases from J, with 8 bases in between. This CDR3 region has 14 residues. CDR1 SGHTA and CDR2 FQGNSA come from the germline V gene. CDR3 nucleotides: TGTGCCAGCAGCTTAGGTCCAGGAAATTCACCCCTCCACTTT. Its translation: CASSLGPGNSPLHF.

There are a few counts of this clone. This CDR3 is also generated by other DNA sequences in the sample. The chain has TRBV4-2 and TRBJ1-4; 8 bases line up with TRBD1. This CDR3 has 16 amino acids. Germline CDR1 is LGHNA and CDR2 is YNFKEQ. The ends lost 2 bases at V and 2 bases at J; junction bases unmatched: 4. Here the CDR3 reads CASSQTDRATNEKLFF. The CDR3 DNA sequence: TGTGCCAGCAGCCAAACGGACAGGGCTACTAATGAAAAACTGTTTTTT.

The chain recombines TRBV5-1 with TRBJ2-5, with D perhaps matching TRBD2 (6 bases). The CDR3 contains 14 residues. Germline CDR1 reads SGHRS; CDR2 reads YFSETQ. V lost 3 bases, J lost 1 base, and 10 bases lay in between. The CDR3 nucleotides are TGCGCCAGCAGCTCCGGACTATCCCAAGAGACCCAGTACTTC. It is translated as CASSSGLSQETQYF.

This chain joins TRBV30 and TRBJ2-1, with 10 positions matching TRBD2. Germline CDR1 reads GTSNPN; CDR2 reads SVGIG (reference sequence). This CDR3 has 13 amino acids. Trimming removed 2 bases from V and 6 bases from J; junction bases left unmatched: 1. The CDR3 region has the DNA TGTGCCTGGAGTATAGCGGGGGGCAATGAGCAGTTCTTC. This gives the protein CAWSIAGGNEQFF.

This clone was recorded only once. The V and J genes are TRBV30 and TRBJ2-2; weak D call: TRBD1 (5 bases). Trimming shortened V by 2 bases and J by 2 bases, and 6 bases separated the two germline ends. This CDR3 contains 13 residues. Germline lookup yields CDR1 GTSNPN and CDR2 SVGIG (reference sequence). The DNA of the CDR3 is TGTGCCTGGAGTAGGGGAAACACCGGGGAGCTGTTTTTT. Amino acids: CAWSRGNTGELFF. Using reference TRBV30 and TRBJ2-2 for the parts outside the CDR3, the full variable domain is SQTIHQWPATLVQPVGSPLSLECTVEGTSNPNLYWYRQAAGRGLQLLFYSVGIGQISSEVPQNLSASRPQDRQFILSSKKLLLSDSGFYLCAWSRGNTGELFFGEGSRLTVL.

The table lists this clone with a few counts. The chain employs TRBV5-4 and TRBJ1-6; 8 bases are shared with TRBD1. The length of the CDR3 is 15 residues. Trimming removed 4 bases from V and 7 bases from J; junction bases left unmatched: 7. The germline V gene encodes CDR1 SGHNT and CDR2 YYREEE (reference sequence). The CDR3 DNA follows: TGTGCCAGCAGCCGGACAGGGAGTCGCAATTCACCCCTCCACTTT. Translating it yields CASSRTGSRNSPLHF.

This chain joins TRBV7-3 and TRBJ2-3; 9 bases match TRBD2. Trimming at V came to 4 bases and at J to 1 base, leaving 3 bases not matched to a gene. Germline V gene lookup returns CDR1 SGHTA and CDR2 FQGTGA. The CDR3 consists of 15 residues. The CDR3 DNA reads TGTGCCAGCAGCTCACTAGCGGGCCGCACAGATACGCAGTATTTT. Its protein is CASSSLAGRTDTQYF. Together with reference TRBV7-3 and TRBJ2-3, the CDR3 gives the full variable domain: GAGVSQTPSNKVTEKGKYVELRCDPISGHTALYWYRQSLGQGPEFLIYFQGTGAADDSGLPNDRFFAVRPEGSVSTLKIQRTERGDSAVYLCASSSLAGRTDTQYFGPGTRLTVL.

The rearrangement links TRBV19 to TRBJ1-6; 9 positions match TRBD1. The germline V gene encodes CDR1 LNHDA and CDR2 SQIVND (reference sequence). The V gene end was trimmed by 5 bases and the J gene end by 7 bases; junction bases not matched to a gene: 6. The CDR3 runs 15 residues. The CDR3 bases are TGTGCCAGTAGTCCACAGGGGACAGGGAATTCACCCCTCCACTTT. It yields the protein CASSPQGTGNSPLHF.

CDR3 sequence (DNA): TGTGCCAGTAGTATTTATCCGCGGGGGGAAGGGAGTGAGCAGTTCTTC. The encoded protein is CASSIYPRGEGSEQFF. The gene calls are TRBV19 and TRBJ2-1; 8 bases are a match to TRBD2. Per the germline V gene, CDR1 is LNHDA and CDR2 is SQIVND (reference sequence). With V trimmed by 3 bases and J by 9 bases, 13 bases remained unmatched. The CDR3 is 16 amino acids. Full variable domain (rest looked up from reference TRBV19 and TRBJ2-1): DGGITQSPKYLFRKEGQNVTLSCEQNLNHDAMYWYRQDPGQGLRLIYYSQIVNDFQKGDIAEGYSVSREKKESFPLTVTSAQKNPTAFYLCASSIYPRGEGSEQFFGPGTRLTVL.

The CDR3: CASSLKPGTQYF. CDR3 bases: TGTGCCAGCAGTTTAAAGCCTGGGACCCAGTACTTC. The chain uses TRBV12-3 or TRBV12-4 and TRBJ2-5; D not resolved. The CDR3 runs 12 residues. V was cut by 2 bases and J by 7 bases, with 8 bases left in between.

The V call is TRBV28, the J call TRBJ2-2; TRBD2 is a possible D gene (5 bases). Per germline, CDR1 MDHEN and CDR2 SYDVKM. This CDR3 region has 12 residues. Between the trimmed V and J ends, which lost 10 bases and 3 bases, there was a span of 9 bases. CDR3 residues: CATDSDTGELFF. The CDR3 DNA follows: TGTGCCACGGACTCAGACACCGGGGAGCTGTTTTTT.

This clone was detected only a few times. The chain couples TRBV6-5 to TRBJ1-4; TRBD1 agrees at 7 bases. The germline V gene has CDR1 MNHEY and CDR2 SVGAGI. This CDR3 is 13 amino acids long. Trimming removed 6 bases from V and 8 bases from J; junction bases left unmatched: 6. The CDR3: CASRGRGFEKLFF. The CDR3 coding sequence is TGTGCCAGCAGAGGCAGGGGGTTCGAAAAACTGTTTTTT.

V gene TRBV2 combines with J gene TRBJ1-1; D may be TRBD1 (5 bases). V lost 6 bases and J 8 bases, leaving 16 bases between the germline ends. Germline values: CDR1 SNHLY, CDR2 FYNNEI. CDR3 length: 13 amino acids. CDR3 nucleotides: TGTGCCAGCAGGGTCGGACACGGGTACGAAGCTTTCTTT. It codes for CASRVGHGYEAFF. Using reference TRBV2 and TRBJ1-1 for the parts outside the CDR3, the full variable domain is EPEVTQTPSHQVTQMGQEVILRCVPISNHLYFYWYRQILGQKVEFLVSFYNNEISEKSEIFDDQFSVERPDGSNFTLKIRSTKLEDSAMYFCASRVGHGYEAFFGQGTRLTVV.

V gene TRBV6-5 combines with J gene TRBJ1-5, with D tentatively TRBD1 (6 bases). This CDR3 has 14 residues. Trimming left V 8 bases short and J 0 bases short, with 11 bases between. The germline CDR1 and CDR2 sequences are MNHEY and SVGAGI. The CDR3 nucleotides read TGTGCCAGCGGGACACTTAATAGCAATCAGCCCCAGCATTTT. Encoded protein: CASGTLNSNQPQHF.

This clone was counted a single time. V and J are TRBV5-6 and TRBJ1-2; D gene uncertain. V lost 0 bases to trimming and J lost 4 bases, with 13 bases between them. Germline V gene lookup returns CDR1 SGHDT and CDR2 YYEEEE. The CDR3 is 15 residues long. The CDR3 region has the DNA TGTGCCAGCAGCTTGGGGAGGACCGGTTCCTATGGCTACACCTTC. Translating it yields CASSLGRTGSYGYTF.

This clone was seen only once. V usage is TRBV19 and J usage is TRBJ2-3, with unresolved D. The CDR3 has 13 amino acids. The V gene lost 3 bases and the J gene lost 3 bases, with 7 bases spanning the gap. Germline CDR1 is LNHDA and CDR2 is SQIVND (reference sequence). DNA for the CDR3: TGTGCCAGTAGTATGGCGGAAACAGATACGCAGTATTTT. Protein sequence: CASSMAETDTQYF.

The chain joins TRBV7-3 to TRBJ2-1; tentatively, D is TRBD2 (6 bases). The germline V and J ends were trimmed by 5 bases and 1 base, with 12 bases remaining between them. CDR3 length: 15 amino acids. Germline CDR1 is SGHTA and CDR2 is FQGTGA. Written as DNA, the CDR3 is TGTGCCAGCAGCGCATCTAGCGTTTCCTACAATGAGCAGTTCTTC. Its translation: CASSASSVSYNEQFF.

This clone was recorded at least ten times. The sample has other DNA sequences that encode this CDR3 too. The gene calls are TRBV9 and TRBJ1-2; D gene ambiguous. Per germline, CDR1 SGDLS and CDR2 YYNGEE. The CDR3 extends over 12 amino acids. The V end lost 4 bases, the J end lost 0 bases, and 4 bases lay between the germline ends. CDR3 sequence: CASSPSNYGYTF. CDR3 bases: TGTGCCAGCAGCCCCTCTAACTATGGCTACACCTTC.

This sequence joins TRBV4-2 and TRBJ1-3, with D tentatively TRBD1 (6 bases). CDR1 is LGHNA, CDR2 YNFKEQ, per germline. The ends were cut back, 1 base at V and 0 bases at J, with 10 bases in the middle. The CDR3 consists of 16 residues. The CDR3: CASSQGSGVSGNTIYF. Written as DNA, the CDR3 is TGTGCCAGCAGCCAAGGTTCAGGGGTCTCTGGAAACACCATATATTTT.

V usage is TRBV30 and J usage is TRBJ1-6; a weak D match, TRBD1 (5 bases). Trimming took 2 bases from V and 9 from J, leaving 8 bases between them. CDR3 length: 12 amino acids. The germline CDR1 and CDR2 sequences are GTSNPN and SVGIG (reference sequence). CDR3 coding DNA: TGTGCCTGGAGTATAGGGGTTTCACCCCTCCACTTT. As protein: CAWSIGVSPLHF.